This T cell receptor (beta chain) is drawn from a study of CD4 T cells in relation to SARS-CoV-2 and coronaviruses. Study summary: Controls used an HIV-1 Nef peptide pool or no peptide. Study findings and constraints: Samples before the pandemic and after infection were not matched within any donor.

Sequencing used immunoSEQ multiplex PCR; TCRdb keeps in-frame clones, though not all of them. The sample lists around 31,000 clones; more than 70% were seen once. Comments on this clone: What it binds is unknown.

The CDR3 sequence is 15 residues long. Germline loops: CDR1 SGHVS, CDR2 FNYEAQ. The germline V and J ends were trimmed by 4 bases and 5 bases, with 14 bases remaining between them. The unexposed donors gave CD4+ T cells in about 2010-2019, prior to COVID-19. CD4+ T cells were isolated from the cells after more than nine days of culture. Cells permitting, SARS-CoV-2 S/N and four cold-coronavirus spikes were tested on unexposed-donor CD4+ T cells. On days 3 and 7, cultures got half fresh IL-2 medium. The gene calls are TRBV7-6 and TRBJ2-2; tentatively, D is TRBD2 (5 bases). The origin of this receptor is a human donor in good health. The sequenced sample consisted of CD4+ T cells from PBMCs, cultured in vitro. The DNA of the CDR3 is TGTGCCAGCAGCTCTAGCCTAAGGCAAACCGGGGAGCTGTTTTTT. Protein product: CASSSSLRQTGELFF.